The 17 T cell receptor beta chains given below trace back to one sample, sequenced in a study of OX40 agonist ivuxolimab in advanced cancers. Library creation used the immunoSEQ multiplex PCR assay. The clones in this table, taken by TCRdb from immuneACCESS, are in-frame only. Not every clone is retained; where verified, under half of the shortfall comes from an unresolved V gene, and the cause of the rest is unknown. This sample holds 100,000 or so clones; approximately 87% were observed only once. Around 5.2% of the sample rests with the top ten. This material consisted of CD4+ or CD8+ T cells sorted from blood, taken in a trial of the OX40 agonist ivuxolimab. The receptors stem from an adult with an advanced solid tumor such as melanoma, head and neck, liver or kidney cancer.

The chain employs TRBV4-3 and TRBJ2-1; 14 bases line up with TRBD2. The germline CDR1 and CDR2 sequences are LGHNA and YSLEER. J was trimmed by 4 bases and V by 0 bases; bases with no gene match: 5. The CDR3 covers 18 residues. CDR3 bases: TGCGCCAGCAGCCAAGATATGACTAGCGGGAGGGTATACAATGAGCAGTTCTTC. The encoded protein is CASSQDMTSGRVYNEQFF.

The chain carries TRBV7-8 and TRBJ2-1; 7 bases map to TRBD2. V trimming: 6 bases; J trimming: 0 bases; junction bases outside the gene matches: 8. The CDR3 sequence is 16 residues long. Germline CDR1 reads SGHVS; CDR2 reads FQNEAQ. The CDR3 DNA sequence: TGTGCCAGCAGTCAGGGCCTAGCGGCCTCCTACAATGAGCAGTTCTTC. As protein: CASSQGLAASYNEQFF.

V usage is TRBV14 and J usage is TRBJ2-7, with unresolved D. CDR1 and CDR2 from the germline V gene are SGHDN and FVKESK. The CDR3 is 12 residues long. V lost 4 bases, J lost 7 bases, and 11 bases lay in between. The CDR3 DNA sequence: TGTGCCAGCAGCCGCCGCGTATCAGAGCAGTACTTC. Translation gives CASSRRVSEQYF.

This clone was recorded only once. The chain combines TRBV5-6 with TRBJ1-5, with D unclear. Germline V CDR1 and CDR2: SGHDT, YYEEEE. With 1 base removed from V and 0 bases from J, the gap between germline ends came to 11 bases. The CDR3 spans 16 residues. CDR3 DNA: TGTGCCAGCAGCTTGCGAGGACCTTATAGCAATCAGCCCCAGCATTTT. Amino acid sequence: CASSLRGPYSNQPQHF. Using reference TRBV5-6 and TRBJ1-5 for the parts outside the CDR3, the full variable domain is DAGVTQSPTHLIKTRGQQVTLRCSPKSGHDTVSWYQQALGQGPQFIFQYYEEEERQRGNFPDRFSGHQFPNYSSELNVNALLLGDSALYLCASSLRGPYSNQPQHFGDGTRLSIL.

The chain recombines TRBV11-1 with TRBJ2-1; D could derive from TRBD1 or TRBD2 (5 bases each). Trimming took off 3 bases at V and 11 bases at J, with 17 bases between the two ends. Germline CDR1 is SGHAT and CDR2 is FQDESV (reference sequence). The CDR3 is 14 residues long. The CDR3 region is CASSLGETWGKQFF. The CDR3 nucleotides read TGTGCCAGCAGCTTGGGAGAAACATGGGGCAAGCAGTTCTTC.

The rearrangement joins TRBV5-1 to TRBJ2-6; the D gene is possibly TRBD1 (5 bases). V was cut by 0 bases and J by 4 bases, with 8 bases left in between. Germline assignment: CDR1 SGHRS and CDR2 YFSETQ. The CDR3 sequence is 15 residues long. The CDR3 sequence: CASSLAGLGANVLTF. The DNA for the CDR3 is TGCGCCAGCAGCTTGGCAGGGTTGGGGGCCAACGTCCTGACTTTC.

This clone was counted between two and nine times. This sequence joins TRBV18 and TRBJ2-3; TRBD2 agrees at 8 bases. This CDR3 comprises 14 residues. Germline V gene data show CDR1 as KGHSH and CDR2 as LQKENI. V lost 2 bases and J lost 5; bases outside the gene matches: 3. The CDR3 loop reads CASSPSAGGDTQYF. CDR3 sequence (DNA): TGTGCCAGCTCACCATCGGCGGGAGGAGATACGCAGTATTTT.

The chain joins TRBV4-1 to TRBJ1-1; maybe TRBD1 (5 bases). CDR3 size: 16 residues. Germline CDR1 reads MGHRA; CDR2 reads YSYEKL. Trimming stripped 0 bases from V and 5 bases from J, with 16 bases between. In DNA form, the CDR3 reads TGCGCCAGCAGCCAAGATTTGGGGGAGGTGTTAACTGAAGCTTTCTTT. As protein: CASSQDLGEVLTEAFF.

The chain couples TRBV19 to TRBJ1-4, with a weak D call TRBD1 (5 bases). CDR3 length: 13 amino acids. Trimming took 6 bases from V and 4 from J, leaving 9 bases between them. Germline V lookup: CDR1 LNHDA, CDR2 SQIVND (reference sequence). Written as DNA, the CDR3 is TGTGCCAGTAGGGGGCTGGTTAATGAAAAACTGTTTTTT. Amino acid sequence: CASRGLVNEKLFF. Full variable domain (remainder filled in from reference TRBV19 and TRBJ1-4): DGGITQSPKYLFRKEGQNVTLSCEQNLNHDAMYWYRQDPGQGLRLIYYSQIVNDFQKGDIAEGYSVSREKKESFPLTVTSAQKNPTAFYLCASRGLVNEKLFFGSGTQLSVL.

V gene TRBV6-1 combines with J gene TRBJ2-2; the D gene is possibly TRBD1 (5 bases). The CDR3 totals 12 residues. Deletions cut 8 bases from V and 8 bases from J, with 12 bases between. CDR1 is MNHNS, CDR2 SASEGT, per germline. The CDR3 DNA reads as TGTGCCAGCGGGGCCCTGAAAGGGGAGCTGTTTTTT. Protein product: CASGALKGELFF.

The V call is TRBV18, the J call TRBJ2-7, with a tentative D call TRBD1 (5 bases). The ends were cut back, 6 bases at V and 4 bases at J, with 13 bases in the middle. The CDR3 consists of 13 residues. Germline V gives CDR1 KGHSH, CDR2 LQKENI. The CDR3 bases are TGTGCCAGCTCTCCGAACAGGTTATACGAGCAGTACTTC. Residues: CASSPNRLYEQYF.

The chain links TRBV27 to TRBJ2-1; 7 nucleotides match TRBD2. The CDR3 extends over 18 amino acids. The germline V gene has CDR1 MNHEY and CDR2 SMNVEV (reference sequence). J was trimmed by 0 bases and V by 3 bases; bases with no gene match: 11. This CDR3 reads CASSFRVVRGGSYNEQFF. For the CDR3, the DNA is TGTGCCAGCAGTTTCCGGGTAGTGCGCGGGGGCTCCTACAATGAGCAGTTCTTC.

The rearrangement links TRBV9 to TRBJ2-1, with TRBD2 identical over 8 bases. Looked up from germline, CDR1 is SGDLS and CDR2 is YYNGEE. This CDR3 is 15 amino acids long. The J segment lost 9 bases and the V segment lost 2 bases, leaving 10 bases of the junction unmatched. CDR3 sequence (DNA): TGTGCCAGCAGCGTTTCGGAGCGGGAGTTCAGTGAGCAGTTCTTC. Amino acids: CASSVSEREFSEQFF. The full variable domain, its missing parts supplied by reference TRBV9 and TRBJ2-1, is DSGVTQTPKHLITATGQRVTLRCSPRSGDLSVYWYQQSLDQGLQFLIQYYNGEERAKGNILERFSAQQFPDLHSELNLSSLELGDSALYFCASSVSEREFSEQFFGPGTRLTVL.

The CDR3 DNA follows: TGTGCCAGCAGTTCCGGGAATTCTGCCGGGGAGCTGTTTTTT. Translating it yields CASSSGNSAGELFF. The chain carries TRBV28 and TRBJ2-2; D perhaps matches TRBD2 (5 bases). The germline gives CDR1 MDHEN, CDR2 SYDVKM. The CDR3 loop spans 14 amino acids. V dropped 4 bases and J dropped 6 bases, with 12 bases sitting between them.

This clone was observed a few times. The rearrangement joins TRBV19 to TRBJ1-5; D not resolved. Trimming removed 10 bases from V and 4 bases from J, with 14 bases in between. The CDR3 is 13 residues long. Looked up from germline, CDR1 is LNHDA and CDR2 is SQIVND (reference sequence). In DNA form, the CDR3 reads TGTGCCACCTCCAAACAGCTGAATCAGCCCCAGCATTTT. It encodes CATSKQLNQPQHF. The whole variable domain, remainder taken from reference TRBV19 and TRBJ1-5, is DGGITQSPKYLFRKEGQNVTLSCEQNLNHDAMYWYRQDPGQGLRLIYYSQIVNDFQKGDIAEGYSVSREKKESFPLTVTSAQKNPTAFYLCATSKQLNQPQHFGDGTRLSIL.

Here the CDR3 reads CASSQDGTGGLETQYF. As DNA, the CDR3 is TGCGCCAGCAGCCAAGACGGGACAGGGGGCCTGGAGACCCAGTACTTC. This chain joins TRBV4-1 and TRBJ2-5; TRBD1 matches at 12 bases. This CDR3 region has 16 residues. The V and J ends lost 0 bases and 5 bases, in that order; junction bases with no gene match: 4. In germline, CDR1 is MGHRA, CDR2 YSYEKL.

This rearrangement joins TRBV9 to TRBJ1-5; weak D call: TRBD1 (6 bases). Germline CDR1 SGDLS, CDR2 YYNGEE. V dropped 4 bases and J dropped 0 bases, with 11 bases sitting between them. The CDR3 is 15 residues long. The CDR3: CASSRTGLSNQPQHF. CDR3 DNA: TGTGCCAGCAGCCGTACAGGGCTTAGCAATCAGCCCCAGCATTTT.